This T cell receptor (beta chain) emerged from a study of T cell repertoires in cytomegalovirus infection. Study-level background: HLA-C-restricted CMV epitopes, recently identified, and well-studied HLA-B-restricted ones were used by the study. Public TCR beta signatures marked donors with CMV infection and the matching HLA. Regarding the study as a whole: CMV-specific TCR beta clonotypes restricted by HLA-C dominated the ex vivo response.

The V gene's germline CDR1 is KGHSH and CDR2 LQKENI. The V end was cut by 2 bases, the J end by 0 bases, with 8 bases between. The length of the CDR3 is 16 residues. TCRdb recomputed calls from the reads with MiXCR, one row per CDR3 protein. This table holds roughly 990,000 distinct CDR3 sequences, around 32% found once. This clonotype occurred many times. The antigen remains undetermined. The source material was cultured CD8+ T cells from PBMCs, sampled from culture after CMV antigen stimulation. The rearrangement joins TRBV18 to TRBJ2-6; D remains ambiguous. The receptor comes from a human donor in good health (CMV status not recorded). Some clones in this sample may be carry-over from other donors' samples. CDR3 region: CASSPESPSGANVLTF. The CDR3 DNA sequence: TGTGCCAGCTCACCAGAATCGCCCTCTGGGGCCAACGTCCTGACTTTC.